These 24 T cell receptor beta chains were all obtained from the same sample, sequenced in a study of technical replicates of blood from several donors. Method: immunoSEQ multiplex PCR; TCRdb's copy keeps in-frame clones and lacks some. The sample shows 15,000 or so clones, about 89% of them seen only once. The sequenced sample consisted of PBMCs. The source is a human donor in good health.

V and J are TRBV14 and TRBJ1-1, with D possibly TRBD1 on 5 matching bases. V dropped 2 bases and J dropped 4 bases, with 17 bases sitting between them. Germline V CDR1 and CDR2: SGHDN, FVKESK. This CDR3 spans 16 amino acids. CDR3 sequence reads: CASSQRTEGRGTEAFF. DNA of the CDR3: TGTGCCAGCAGCCAAAGGACCGAAGGGAGGGGCACTGAAGCTTTCTTT.

This clone was observed a single time. The chain links TRBV6-4 to TRBJ2-3, with TRBD2 matching 12 bases. The V gene end was trimmed by 6 bases and the J gene end by 4 bases; junction bases not matched to a gene: 5. Germline-derived CDR1 and CDR2 are MRHNA and SNTAGT. The CDR3 is made up of 15 amino acids. The CDR3 sequence: CASSLLAGGSDTQYF. Here the CDR3 DNA reads TGTGCCAGCAGCCTACTAGCGGGAGGTTCAGATACGCAGTATTTT.

The rearrangement links TRBV4-2 to TRBJ2-2; TRBD2 matches 7 bases. The CDR3 length is 17 residues. Germline V gives CDR1 LGHNA, CDR2 YNFKEQ. With 2 bases clipped from V and 3 bases from J, the junction kept 9 bases outside the gene matches. CDR3 in DNA: TGTGCCAGCAGCCAAATTGGGGCGGGAGACTACACCGGGGAGCTGTTTTTT. Its protein is CASSQIGAGDYTGELFF.

The chain uses TRBV7-6 and TRBJ1-1, with 8 nucleotides matching TRBD1. Germline CDR1 reads SGHVS; CDR2 reads FNYEAQ. Losses at the gene ends were 5 bases for V and 1 base for J; bases not matched to a gene: 12. This CDR3 spans 17 amino acids. The CDR3 loop reads CASSLTMDRVSNTEAFF. CDR3 DNA sequence: TGTGCCAGCAGCCTCACGATGGACAGGGTTTCGAACACTGAAGCTTTCTTT.

The V call is TRBV10-2, the J call TRBJ2-1, with 8 bases fitting TRBD1. The CDR3 length is 15 residues. Germline V gene data show CDR1 as WSHSY and CDR2 as SAAADI. The J segment lost 5 bases and the V segment lost 5 bases, leaving 8 bases of the junction unmatched. The CDR3 DNA sequence: TGCGCCAGCAGTTCATATACAGGGGGGAACAATGAGCAGTTCTTC. Translating gives CASSSYTGGNNEQFF.

V is TRBV7-9 and J is TRBJ2-5; TRBD2 matches at 7 bases. Germline assignment: CDR1 SEHNR and CDR2 FQNEAQ (reference sequence). The CDR3 sequence is 15 residues long. J lost 4 bases, V lost 5 bases, and 10 bases had no gene match. The CDR3 DNA sequence: TGTGCCAGCAGCCTCGGGTATGGGGGGGGAGAGACCCAGTACTTC. It yields the protein CASSLGYGGGETQYF.

In its sample, this clone was seen a few times. This chain joins TRBV15 and TRBJ2-1, with 10 bases that match TRBD2. V lost 10 bases, J lost 0 bases, and 9 bases stayed unmatched. CDR1 and CDR2 (germline): LNHNV, YYDKDF (reference sequence). There are 16 residues in the CDR3. This CDR3 reads CAIGTSATSSYNEQFF. The CDR3 bases are TGTGCCATAGGGACTAGCGCCACGAGCTCCTACAATGAGCAGTTCTTC. The complete variable domain, with remaining parts taken from reference TRBV15 and TRBJ2-1, reads DAMVIQNPRYQVTQFGKPVTLSCSQTLNHNVMYWYQQKSSQAPKLLFHYYDKDFNNEADTPDNFQSRRPNTSFCFLDIRSPGLGDTAMYLCAIGTSATSSYNEQFFGPGTRLTVL.

V gene TRBV9 combines with J gene TRBJ2-3, with D possibly being TRBD1 (5 bases). The CDR3 runs to 15 residues. From germline, CDR1 is SGDLS and CDR2 YYNGEE. Trimming stripped 0 bases from V and 1 base from J, with 9 bases between. CDR3 loop: CASSVEQVGTDTQYF. The CDR3 DNA sequence: TGTGCCAGCAGCGTAGAACAGGTTGGCACAGATACGCAGTATTTT.

The chain is built from TRBV30 and TRBJ2-4, with TRBD2 matching 9 bases. The CDR3 is 16 amino acids. V was pared by 2 bases and J by 0 bases, with 5 bases of the junction left unmatched. Per the germline V gene, CDR1 is GTSNPN and CDR2 is SVGIG (reference sequence). The CDR3 sequence: CAWSPSGTLAKNIQYF. In DNA, the CDR3 is TGTGCCTGGAGTCCTAGCGGGACTCTAGCCAAAAACATTCAGTACTTC.

This chain links TRBV6-5 with TRBJ1-1, with 10 bases matching TRBD1. The length of the CDR3 is 13 residues. With V trimmed by 4 bases and J by 8 bases, 4 bases remained unmatched. Per the germline V gene, CDR1 is MNHEY and CDR2 is SVGAGI. CDR3 in amino acids: CASSSRDRGEAFF. Here the CDR3 DNA reads TGTGCCAGCAGTTCCCGGGACAGGGGAGAAGCTTTCTTT.

The table lists this clone with a count of one. DNA for the CDR3: TGTGCCAGCAGCGCCACCCAAGCCAGGGCGGGGGAAGAGACCCAGTACTTC. Protein product: CASSATQARAGEETQYF. This sequence joins TRBV9 and TRBJ2-5; 7 positions agree with TRBD2. Per the germline V gene, CDR1 is SGDLS and CDR2 is YYNGEE. V lost 3 bases and J lost 3; bases outside the gene matches: 14. CDR3 length: 17 residues. The whole variable domain, filled in from reference TRBV9 and TRBJ2-5, reads DSGVTQTPKHLITATGQRVTLRCSPRSGDLSVYWYQQSLDQGLQFLIQYYNGEERAKGNILERFSAQQFPDLHSELNLSSLELGDSALYFCASSATQARAGEETQYFGPGTRLLVL.

The CDR3 DNA reads as TGTGCCAGCAGCACGGGACTGTACAATGAGCAGTTCTTC. Protein product: CASSTGLYNEQFF. The chain links TRBV5-6 to TRBJ2-1, with a possible D match to TRBD2 (6 bases). V was pared by 4 bases and J by 4 bases, with 9 bases between. Germline values: CDR1 SGHDT, CDR2 YYEEEE. The length of the CDR3 is 13 residues.

The rearrangement links TRBV30 to TRBJ1-5; 8 positions match TRBD1. Germline lookup yields CDR1 GTSNPN and CDR2 SVGIG (reference sequence). V gave up 1 base and J gave up 5 bases; unmatched junction bases: 1. This CDR3 has 13 amino acids. Here the CDR3 reads CAWSEQGDQPQHF. CDR3 DNA: TGTGCCTGGAGTGAACAGGGGGATCAGCCCCAGCATTTT. Combining the CDR3 with reference TRBV30 and TRBJ1-5 gives the whole variable domain SQTIHQWPATLVQPVGSPLSLECTVEGTSNPNLYWYRQAAGRGLQLLFYSVGIGQISSEVPQNLSASRPQDRQFILSSKKLLLSDSGFYLCAWSEQGDQPQHFGDGTRLSIL.

The gene calls are TRBV7-9 and TRBJ2-5, with 8 bases identical to TRBD1. The length of the CDR3 is 16 residues. Germline V gives CDR1 SEHNR, CDR2 FQNEAQ (reference sequence). With 5 bases clipped from V and 5 bases from J, the junction kept 13 bases outside the gene matches. CDR3 coding DNA: TGTGCCAGCAGCCTCTCAGGACAGGGTGATTCGGAGACCCAGTACTTC. This sequence encodes CASSLSGQGDSETQYF.

The rearrangement links TRBV6-1 to TRBJ2-2, with a weak D call TRBD2 (5 bases). Germline values: CDR1 MNHNS, CDR2 SASEGT. Deletions cut 3 bases from V and 6 bases from J, with 11 bases between. CDR3 length: 14 amino acids. The CDR3 DNA follows: TGTGCCAGCAGTGATGAGGGAGTGGCCGGGGAGCTGTTTTTT. It yields the protein CASSDEGVAGELFF.

The chain employs TRBV2 and TRBJ1-1, with unresolved D. The germline V and J ends were trimmed by 5 bases and 8 bases, with 12 bases remaining between them. Germline V gives CDR1 SNHLY, CDR2 FYNNEI. CDR3 length: 12 residues. The CDR3 protein is CASSLFSTEAFF. CDR3 in DNA: TGTGCCAGCAGTCTGTTCTCTACGGAAGCTTTCTTT.

This chain connects TRBV19 to TRBJ2-1; 8 nucleotides agree with TRBD1. CDR1 is LNHDA, CDR2 SQIVND, per germline (reference sequence). CDR3 length: 14 amino acids. V was pared by 7 bases and J by 9 bases, with 11 bases of the junction left unmatched. CDR3 residues: CASTPMTGAGEQFF. DNA for the CDR3: TGTGCCAGTACCCCCATGACAGGGGCCGGTGAGCAGTTCTTC.

The V and J genes are TRBV5-3 and TRBJ1-4; tentatively, D is TRBD1 (6 bases). TRBV5-3 belongs to the ORF category, with a function that is uncertain. Trimming pared 4 bases from V and 13 bases from J, leaving 20 bases between. The CDR3 is 14 residues long. The CDR3 region has the DNA TGTGCCAGAAGCGACGGACAGCACGCCTCGAGACTGTTTTTT. It is translated as CARSDGQHASRLFF.

The CDR3 bases are TGTGCTAGTGGTCCCCCTGTACTTGGGGCCAACGTCCTGACTTTC. Amino acid sequence: CASGPPVLGANVLTF. The chain carries TRBV12-5 and TRBJ2-6; D gene ambiguous. The CDR3 spans 15 residues. The V gene's germline CDR1 is LGHNT and CDR2 FRNRAP. V shed 5 bases and J shed 3 bases, with 11 bases lying between them. Based on the CDR3 plus reference TRBV12-5 and TRBJ2-6, the full variable domain is DARVTQTPRHKVTEMGQEVTMRCQPILGHNTVFWYRQTMMQGLELLAYFRNRAPLDDSGMPKDRFSAEMPDATLATLKIQPSEPRDSAVYFCASGPPVLGANVLTFGAGSRLTVL.

This rearrangement joins TRBV12-5 to TRBJ2-1; no clear D. CDR1 and CDR2 from the germline V gene are LGHNT and FRNRAP. The CDR3 totals 14 residues. Trimming removed 0 bases from V and 8 bases from J, with 11 bases in between. CDR3 nucleotides: TGTGCTAGTGGTTTGGTAGTGGCTAGGCATGAGCAGTTCTTC. It specifies CASGLVVARHEQFF. Drawing the rest from reference TRBV12-5 and TRBJ2-1, the complete variable domain is DARVTQTPRHKVTEMGQEVTMRCQPILGHNTVFWYRQTMMQGLELLAYFRNRAPLDDSGMPKDRFSAEMPDATLATLKIQPSEPRDSAVYFCASGLVVARHEQFFGPGTRLTVL.

The chain links TRBV6-5 to TRBJ2-6; no clear D gene. Germline CDR1 reads MNHEY; CDR2 reads SVGAGI. V shed 7 bases and J shed 0 bases, with 10 bases lying between them. This CDR3 has 15 residues. CDR3 DNA: TGTGCCAGCACTCGGCGGCCCTCTGGGGCCAACGTCCTGACTTTC. It specifies CASTRRPSGANVLTF.

The J gene is TRBJ1-5, the V gene TRBV7-2; D call uncertain. The CDR3 contains 15 residues. The germline gives CDR1 SGHTA, CDR2 FQGNSA. The germline V and J ends were trimmed by 2 bases and 0 bases, with 8 bases remaining between them. CDR3 protein: CASSLSQSSNQPQHF. The CDR3 DNA follows: TGTGCCAGCAGCTTATCGCAGTCTAGCAATCAGCCCCAGCATTTT.

This chain's CDR3 is CASSLQREKNYEQYF. The CDR3 coding sequence is TGTGCCAGCAGCCTTCAGCGGGAAAAAAACTACGAGCAGTACTTC. This chain joins TRBV4-2 and TRBJ2-7, with 7 nucleotides matching TRBD2. Germline V lookup: CDR1 LGHNA, CDR2 YNFKEQ. V lost 4 bases, J lost 3 bases, and 9 bases stayed unmatched. The CDR3 is 15 residues long.

This rearrangement joins TRBV6-1 to TRBJ2-1, with 7 bases lining up with TRBD1. Trimming removed 1 base from V and 8 bases from J; junction bases left unmatched: 5. CDR1 and CDR2 (germline): MNHNS, SASEGT. The CDR3 consists of 14 residues. CDR3 DNA: TGTGCCAGCAGTGAAGGAGGGGGCTGGGATGAGCAGTTCTTC. This encodes CASSEGGGWDEQFF.